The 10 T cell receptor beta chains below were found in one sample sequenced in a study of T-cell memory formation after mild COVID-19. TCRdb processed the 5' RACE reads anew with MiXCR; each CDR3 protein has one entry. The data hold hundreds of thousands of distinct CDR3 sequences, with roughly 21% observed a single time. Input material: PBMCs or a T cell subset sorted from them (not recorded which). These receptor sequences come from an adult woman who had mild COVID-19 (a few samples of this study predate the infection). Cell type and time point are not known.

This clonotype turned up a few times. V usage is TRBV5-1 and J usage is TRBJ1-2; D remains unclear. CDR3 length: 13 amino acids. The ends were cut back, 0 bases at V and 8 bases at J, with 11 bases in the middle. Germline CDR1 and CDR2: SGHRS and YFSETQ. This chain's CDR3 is CASSLAGIGGYTF. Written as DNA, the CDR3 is TGCGCCAGCAGCTTGGCCGGGATAGGCGGCTACACCTTC.

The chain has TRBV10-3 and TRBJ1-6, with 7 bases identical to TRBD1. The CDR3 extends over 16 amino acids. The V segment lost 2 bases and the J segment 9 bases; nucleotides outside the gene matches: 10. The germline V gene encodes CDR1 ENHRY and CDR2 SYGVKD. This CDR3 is CAISEKGAPLFSPLHF. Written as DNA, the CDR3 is TGTGCCATCAGTGAGAAGGGGGCGCCCCTGTTTTCACCCCTCCACTTT.

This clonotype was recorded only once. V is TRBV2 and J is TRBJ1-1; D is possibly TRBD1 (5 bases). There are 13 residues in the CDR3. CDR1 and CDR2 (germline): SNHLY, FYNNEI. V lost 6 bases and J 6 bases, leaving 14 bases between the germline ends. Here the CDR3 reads CASSPQGSSEAFF. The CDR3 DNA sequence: TGTGCCAGCAGCCCGCAGGGTAGCTCTGAAGCTTTCTTT.

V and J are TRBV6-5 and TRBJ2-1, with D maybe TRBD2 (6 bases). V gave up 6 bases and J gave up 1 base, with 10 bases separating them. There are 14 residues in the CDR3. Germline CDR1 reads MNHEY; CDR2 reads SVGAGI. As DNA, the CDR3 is TGTGCCAGCAGATACGCGGGGTCCTACAATGAGCAGTTCTTC. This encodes CASRYAGSYNEQFF.

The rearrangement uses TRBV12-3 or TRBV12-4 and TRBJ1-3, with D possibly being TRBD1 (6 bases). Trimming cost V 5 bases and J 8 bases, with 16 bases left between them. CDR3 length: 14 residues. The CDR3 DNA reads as TGTGCCAGCAGTCTCACAGGGAATTGGGACACCATATATTTT. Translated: CASSLTGNWDTIYF.

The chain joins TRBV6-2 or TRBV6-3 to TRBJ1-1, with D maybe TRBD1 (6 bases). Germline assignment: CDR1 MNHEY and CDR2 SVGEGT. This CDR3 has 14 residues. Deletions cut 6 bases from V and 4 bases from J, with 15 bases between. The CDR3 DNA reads TGTGCCAGCAGGATCCATAGCAGGGGCACTGAAGCTTTCTTT. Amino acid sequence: CASRIHSRGTEAFF.

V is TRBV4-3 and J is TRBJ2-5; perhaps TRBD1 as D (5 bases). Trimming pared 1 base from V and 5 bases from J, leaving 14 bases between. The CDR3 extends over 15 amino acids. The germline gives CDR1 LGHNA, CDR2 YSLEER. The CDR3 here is CASSQGGRVGETQYF. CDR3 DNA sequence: TGCGCCAGCAGCCAAGGCGGCAGGGTAGGGGAGACCCAGTACTTC.

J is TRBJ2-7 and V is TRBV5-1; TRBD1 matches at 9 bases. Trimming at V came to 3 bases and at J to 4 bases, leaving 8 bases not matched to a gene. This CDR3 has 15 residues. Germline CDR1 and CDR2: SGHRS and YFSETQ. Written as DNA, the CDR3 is TGCGCCAGCAGCTCATCCATACAGGGGGCTTACGAGCAGTACTTC. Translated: CASSSSIQGAYEQYF.

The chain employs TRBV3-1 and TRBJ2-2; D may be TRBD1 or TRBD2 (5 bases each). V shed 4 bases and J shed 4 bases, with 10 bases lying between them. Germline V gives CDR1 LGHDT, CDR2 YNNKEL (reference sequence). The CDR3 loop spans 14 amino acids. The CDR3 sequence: CASSLMRGTGELFF. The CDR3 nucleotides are TGTGCCAGCAGCCTCATGAGGGGCACCGGGGAGCTGTTTTTT.

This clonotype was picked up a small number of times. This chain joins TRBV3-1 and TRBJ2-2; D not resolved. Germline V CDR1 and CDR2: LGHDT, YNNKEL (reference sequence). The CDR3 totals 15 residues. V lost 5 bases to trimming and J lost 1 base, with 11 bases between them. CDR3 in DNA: TGTGCCAGCAGCGAATCGGGCCTGAACACCGGGGAGCTGTTTTTT. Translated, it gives CASSESGLNTGELFF.